This passage covers 32 T cell receptor beta chains from one sample sequenced in a study of Ad26.COV2.S vaccination and SARS-CoV-2 variants. Treatment given: about 20 received Ad26.COV2.S at low or high dose, single or two shots; about 5 received placebo; per-sample allocation not given. Vaccine and placebo recipients were sampled on day 63 after the first injection. Measured with immunoSEQ multiplex PCR; TCRdb has only the in-frame clones, and not every one. This table holds some 240,000 clones, around 85% found once. Sequencing was performed on peripheral blood, taken in a trial of Ad26.COV2.S vaccine versus placebo. The origin of the receptors is a person aged 18-60 years who received the Ad26.COV2.S COVID-19 vaccine or a placebo.

This clone was counted between two and nine times. The CDR3 sequence is CASTLQGIGELFF. For the CDR3, the DNA is TGTGCCAGCACCCTGCAGGGTATCGGGGAGCTGTTTTTT. The chain employs TRBV7-9 and TRBJ2-2, with TRBD1 as a possible D gene (5 bases). CDR1 SEHNR and CDR2 FQNEAQ come from the germline V gene (reference sequence). Between the trimmed V and J ends, which lost 7 bases and 7 bases, there was a span of 13 bases. The CDR3 spans 13 residues.

This clone has just a few counts. V and J are TRBV6-2 or TRBV6-3 and TRBJ2-5, with 10 bases identical to TRBD2. CDR1 MNHEY and CDR2 SVGEGT come from the germline V gene. V lost 5 bases, J lost 1 base, and 4 bases stayed unmatched. CDR3 size: 15 residues. The CDR3 protein is CASSQLAGIQETQYF. The CDR3 DNA sequence: TGTGCCAGCAGTCAACTAGCGGGGATCCAAGAGACCCAGTACTTC.

This chain connects TRBV30 to TRBJ1-5, with no clear D. The germline gives CDR1 GTSNPN, CDR2 SVGIG (reference sequence). The CDR3 is made up of 11 amino acids. Trimming cost V 5 bases and J 5 bases, with 7 bases left between them. This chain's CDR3 is CAWGTDQPQHF. In DNA form, the CDR3 reads TGTGCCTGGGGCACTGATCAGCCCCAGCATTTT.

This chain links TRBV7-3 with TRBJ1-1; TRBD1 is a possible D gene (6 bases). The germline V and J ends were trimmed by 5 bases and 7 bases, with 14 bases remaining between them. Germline V gives CDR1 SGHTA, CDR2 FQGTGA. This CDR3 region has 13 residues. The CDR3 sequence: CASSMNRDNEAFF. In DNA form, the CDR3 reads TGTGCCAGCAGCATGAACAGGGATAATGAAGCTTTCTTT. The complete variable domain, with remaining parts taken from reference TRBV7-3 and TRBJ1-1, reads GAGVSQTPSNKVTEKGKYVELRCDPISGHTALYWYRQSLGQGPEFLIYFQGTGAADDSGLPNDRFFAVRPEGSVSTLKIQRTERGDSAVYLCASSMNRDNEAFFGQGTRLTVV.

J is TRBJ2-5 and V is TRBV6-5; TRBD1 is a possible D gene (5 bases). Germline V gene sequence: CDR1 MNHEY, CDR2 SVGAGI. V was clipped by 6 bases and J by 2 bases, with 13 bases between them. The CDR3 has 14 residues. CDR3 sequence (DNA): TGTGCCAGCAGACATACAGGAGTACAAGAGACCCAGTACTTC. Translated, it gives CASRHTGVQETQYF.

This rearrangement joins TRBV4-1 to TRBJ1-2, with unresolved D. V was shortened by 1 base and J by 8 bases, with 20 bases between the two germline ends. CDR1 is MGHRA and CDR2 is YSYEKL in the germline V gene. The CDR3 is made up of 16 amino acids. Here the CDR3 DNA reads TGCGCCAGCAGCCAAGGGGAGGACTGGATCCTTGGGGGCTACACCTTC. Translating gives CASSQGEDWILGGYTF.

The chain has TRBV7-9 and TRBJ1-1, with 7 nucleotides matching TRBD1. Per the germline V gene, CDR1 is SEHNR and CDR2 is FQNEAQ (reference sequence). The trim removed 2 bases at V and 8 bases at J, leaving 5 bases unmatched. The CDR3 consists of 13 residues. The CDR3 region has the DNA TGTGCCAGCAGCTTAAGACAGGGAACAGAAGCTTTCTTT. Translated, it gives CASSLRQGTEAFF.

This clone showed up just once. The CDR3 loop reads CAWSRRGLEGNQPQHF. CDR3 DNA: TGTGCCTGGAGCCGACGGGGTTTGGAGGGCAATCAGCCCCAGCATTTT. This sequence joins TRBV30 and TRBJ1-5; D is unresolved. The CDR3 runs 16 residues. Trimming stripped 3 bases from V and 2 bases from J, with 17 bases between. CDR1 is GTSNPN and CDR2 is SVGIG in the germline V gene (reference sequence).

V usage is TRBV7-2 and J usage is TRBJ1-3; D is undetermined. The CDR3 length is 15 residues. Trimming cost V 1 base and J 3 bases, with 10 bases left between them. The V gene's germline CDR1 is SGHTA and CDR2 FQGNSA. As DNA, the CDR3 is TGTGCCAGCAGCTTAGTCCAAGGGAGTGGAAACACCATATATTTT. Encoded protein: CASSLVQGSGNTIYF.

V usage is TRBV3-1 (or the pseudogene TRBV3-2) and J usage is TRBJ2-5; D is uncertain. Between the trimmed V and J ends, which lost 3 bases and 2 bases, there was a span of 4 bases. The CDR3 runs to 12 residues. Germline assignment: CDR1 LGHDT and CDR2 YNNKEL (reference sequence). CDR3 loop: CASSQVQETQYF. The CDR3 region has the DNA TGTGCCAGCAGCCAGGTTCAAGAGACCCAGTACTTC.

This sequence joins TRBV24-1 and TRBJ2-1; D unresolved. This CDR3 has 20 amino acids. The germline CDR1 and CDR2 sequences are KGHDR and SFDVKD. Trimming removed 1 base from V and 0 bases from J, with 21 bases in between. The CDR3 reads CATSDLKFGSHASSYNEQFF. CDR3 coding DNA: TGTGCCACCAGTGATTTAAAGTTCGGGTCTCACGCAAGCTCCTACAATGAGCAGTTCTTC.

The V and J genes are TRBV29-1 and TRBJ1-1; 7 bases are shared with TRBD1. The CDR3 has 14 residues. In germline, CDR1 is SQVTM, CDR2 ANQGSEA. The ends lost 4 bases at V and 5 bases at J; junction bases unmatched: 10. CDR3 in amino acids: CSVARGIGGTEAFF. CDR3 in DNA: TGCAGCGTTGCCAGGGGGATAGGAGGAACTGAAGCTTTCTTT.

This clone was seen a handful of times. The gene calls are TRBV7-8 and TRBJ1-4; D is undetermined. Germline lookup yields CDR1 SGHVS and CDR2 FQNEAQ. V was pared by 5 bases and J by 6 bases, with 13 bases between. The CDR3 covers 14 residues. The CDR3 bases are TGTGCCAGCAGCCCGGGCTTCGGCTATGAAAAACTGTTTTTT. Encoded protein: CASSPGFGYEKLFF.

The rearrangement uses TRBV5-4 and TRBJ2-7, with 8 bases lining up with TRBD1. This CDR3 spans 15 amino acids. The V and J ends lost 4 bases and 3 bases, in that order; junction bases with no gene match: 9. CDR1 and CDR2 (germline): SGHNT, YYREEE (reference sequence). In nucleotides, the CDR3 is TGTGCCAGCAGCGACACCCGGACAGGGAACTACGAGCAGTACGTC. Translation: CASSDTRTGNYEQYV.

V gene TRBV5-1 combines with J gene TRBJ2-2; 7 nucleotides match TRBD1. The CDR3 consists of 15 residues. Germline V lookup: CDR1 SGHRS, CDR2 YFSETQ. V lost 9 bases and J lost 4; bases outside the gene matches: 12. CDR3 sequence (DNA): TGCGCCATCAGAAAGGGGGCAATGGGCACCGGGGAGCTGTTTTTT. Protein product: CAIRKGAMGTGELFF. Full variable domain (rest looked up from reference TRBV5-1 and TRBJ2-2): KAGVTQTPRYLIKTRGQQVTLSCSPISGHRSVSWYQQTPGQGLQFLFEYFSETQRNKGNFPGRFSGRQFSNSRSEMNVSTLELGDSALYLCAIRKGAMGTGELFFGEGSRLTVL.

The rearrangement uses TRBV2 and TRBJ1-6; 7 bases are shared with TRBD1. The V segment lost 7 bases and the J segment 3 bases; nucleotides outside the gene matches: 9. The CDR3 has 16 amino acids. CDR1 SNHLY and CDR2 FYNNEI come from the germline V gene. This CDR3 reads CASITGGTVYNSPLHF. CDR3 nucleotide sequence: TGTGCCAGCATTACCGGTGGGACAGTCTATAATTCACCCCTCCACTTT.

In its sample, this clone was seen once. This sequence joins TRBV13 and TRBJ1-2; TRBD1 matches at 7 bases. Germline CDR1 is PRHDT and CDR2 is FYEKMQ (reference sequence). After removal of 5 bases from V and 1 base from J, the junction contained 4 bases not matched to a gene. The CDR3 sequence is 14 residues long. CDR3 amino acids: CASSMTGFNYGYTF. The CDR3 DNA is TGTGCCAGCAGCATGACAGGGTTTAACTATGGCTACACCTTC.

The CDR3 sequence: CASSYSTVGEQYV. The DNA of the CDR3 is TGTGCCAGCAGTTACTCGACCGTCGGCGAGCAGTACGTC. The chain employs TRBV6-5 and TRBJ2-7; D ambiguous. Germline-derived CDR1 and CDR2 are MNHEY and SVGAGI. V dropped 0 bases and J dropped 6 bases, with 9 bases sitting between them. This CDR3 is 13 amino acids long.

This clone was found once. V gene TRBV12-5 combines with J gene TRBJ1-2; 11 bases match TRBD1. Per the germline V gene, CDR1 is LGHNT and CDR2 is FRNRAP. CDR3 size: 13 residues. V trimming: 6 bases; J trimming: 8 bases; junction bases outside the gene matches: 5. The CDR3 reads CASGQGQGEGYTF. CDR3 DNA: TGTGCTAGTGGACAGGGACAGGGGGAGGGCTACACCTTC.

The chain joins TRBV9 to TRBJ2-4; D call uncertain. The CDR3 runs to 15 residues. Trimming removed 3 bases from V and 1 base from J, with 11 bases in between. The V gene's germline CDR1 is SGDLS and CDR2 YYNGEE. The CDR3 DNA reads as TGTGCCAGCAGCGAGAGTCCGGGTGCCAAAAACATTCAGTACTTC. Residues: CASSESPGAKNIQYF.

The chain employs TRBV5-4 and TRBJ2-5; D call uncertain. Trimming removed 0 bases from V and 1 base from J, with 7 bases in between. The germline gives CDR1 SGHNT, CDR2 YYREEE (reference sequence). This CDR3 comprises 14 residues. DNA of the CDR3: TGTGCCAGCAGCTTGGAGGCAGGCCAAGAGACCCAGTACTTC. It is translated as CASSLEAGQETQYF.

The chain is built from TRBV4-3 and TRBJ2-1; a possible D gene is TRBD1 (6 bases). Germline V gives CDR1 LGHNA, CDR2 YSLEER. V dropped 0 bases and J dropped 2 bases, with 23 bases sitting between them. This CDR3 comprises 20 residues. The CDR3 protein is CASSQDLIRGGHLPYNEQFF. The CDR3 DNA follows: TGCGCCAGCAGCCAAGATCTAATTCGTGGGGGACACTTGCCCTACAATGAGCAGTTCTTC.

This chain joins TRBV5-4 and TRBJ2-2, with D maybe TRBD2 (7 bases). Trimming shortened V by 0 bases and J by 6 bases, and 15 bases separated the two germline ends. This CDR3 is 16 amino acids long. Germline CDR1 reads SGHNT; CDR2 reads YYREEE (reference sequence). The CDR3 coding sequence is TGTGCCAGCAGCTTGGTTGGTGGGGGGGCCCCCGGGGAGCTGTTTTTT. Its translation: CASSLVGGGAPGELFF.

The V gene is TRBV11-2, the J gene TRBJ1-1, with a weak D call TRBD1 (6 bases). V was trimmed by 3 bases and J by 7 bases, leaving 12 bases between them. Germline CDR1 SGHAT, CDR2 FQNNGV. The CDR3 spans 13 residues. CDR3 residues: CASSLGAVYEAFF. CDR3 DNA sequence: TGTGCCAGCAGCTTGGGGGCGGTGTATGAAGCTTTCTTT.

V is TRBV4-2 and J is TRBJ1-1; D remains ambiguous. With 0 bases removed from V and 3 bases from J, the gap between germline ends came to 8 bases. This CDR3 is 14 amino acids long. CDR1 is LGHNA and CDR2 is YNFKEQ in the germline V gene. The CDR3 protein is CASSQDVKDTEAFF. The CDR3 DNA reads as TGTGCCAGCAGCCAAGATGTGAAGGACACTGAAGCTTTCTTT.

The chain employs TRBV5-6 and TRBJ1-3; no clear D gene. This CDR3 is 13 amino acids long. Trimming removed 0 bases at V and 4 bases at J, with 5 bases between. In germline, CDR1 is SGHDT, CDR2 YYEEEE. CDR3 loop: CASSLAGGNTIYF. The DNA for the CDR3 is TGTGCCAGCAGCTTGGCTGGGGGAAACACCATATATTTT. The variable domain in full, completed from reference TRBV5-6 and TRBJ1-3, reads DAGVTQSPTHLIKTRGQQVTLRCSPKSGHDTVSWYQQALGQGPQFIFQYYEEEERQRGNFPDRFSGHQFPNYSSELNVNALLLGDSALYLCASSLAGGNTIYFGEGSWLTVV.

This clone was seen only a few times. This rearrangement joins TRBV6-6 to TRBJ1-2; D gene uncertain. This CDR3 is built from 15 residues. Germline assignment: CDR1 MNHNY and CDR2 SVGAGI (reference sequence). V lost 0 bases to trimming and J lost 2 bases, with 10 bases between them. Here the CDR3 reads CASSYSNLGNYGYTF. The CDR3 DNA reads TGTGCCAGCAGTTACTCGAATTTGGGGAACTATGGCTACACCTTC.

The chain couples TRBV14 to TRBJ2-7; TRBD2 aligns across 11 bases. V lost 4 bases, J lost 6 bases, and 8 bases stayed unmatched. The V gene's germline CDR1 is SGHDN and CDR2 FVKESK. CDR3 length: 15 residues. The CDR3 is CASSLGTSGPGEQYV. The CDR3 region has the DNA TGTGCCAGCAGCCTTGGGACTAGCGGACCGGGCGAGCAGTACGTC.

This clone was detected only once. The rearrangement links TRBV7-8 to TRBJ1-2; the match to TRBD1 covers 9 bases. The CDR3 spans 14 residues. V trimming: 5 bases; J trimming: 6 bases; junction bases outside the gene matches: 7. Germline assignment: CDR1 SGHVS and CDR2 FQNEAQ. CDR3 sequence: CASSENRGQDGYTF. Written as DNA, the CDR3 is TGTGCCAGCAGCGAAAACAGGGGGCAGGATGGCTACACCTTC.

The chain links TRBV30 to TRBJ1-1; 8 nucleotides align to TRBD1. This CDR3 has 16 residues. V gave up 3 bases and J gave up 4 bases; unmatched junction bases: 13. Per germline, CDR1 GTSNPN and CDR2 SVGIG (reference sequence). The CDR3 nucleotides read TGTGCCTGGAGAGGCGGACCGACAGGGGTCGGCACTGAAGCTTTCTTT. It encodes CAWRGGPTGVGTEAFF.

This clone was detected only a few times. V gene TRBV2 combines with J gene TRBJ1-1, with no clear D. The germline V gene encodes CDR1 SNHLY and CDR2 FYNNEI. The ends were cut back, 6 bases at V and 0 bases at J, with 11 bases in the middle. This CDR3 contains 14 residues. As DNA, the CDR3 is TGTGCCAGCAGCCGGACGGTACTGAACACTGAAGCTTTCTTT. Its protein is CASSRTVLNTEAFF.

The gene calls are TRBV10-3 and TRBJ2-3; TRBD2 matches 12 bases. The CDR3 is 15 residues long. From germline, CDR1 is ENHRY and CDR2 SYGVKD. With 6 bases clipped from V and 6 bases from J, the junction kept 7 bases outside the gene matches. CDR3: CAIREGTSGGDTQYF. CDR3 nucleotide sequence: TGTGCCATCAGAGAGGGTACTAGCGGGGGGGATACGCAGTATTTT.